The clone carrying this T cell receptor (beta chain) is deemed medium-sized. Its antigen remains unidentified. Within a library made for alpha chains, this beta chain is off target, and its count is uninformative. This record comes from a study of spatial heterogeneity in lung cancer. Overall study context: TCR transcript abundance in tumor regions was strongly correlated with the T cell module score obtained from matched bulk RNA-seq.

Time point of the sample: sample taken at primary tumor resection. Study results and caveats: Mutation tallies in tumors tracked expanded intratumoral alpha and beta TCR counts.

The V end was cut by 6 bases, the J end by 0 bases, with 11 bases between. The CDR3 runs 14 residues. Germline values: CDR1 SEHNR, CDR2 FQNEAQ (reference sequence). TCRdb passed the 5' RACE reads through MiXCR, listing each CDR3 protein once. The sample has 4,000 to 5,500 distinct CDR3 sequences, 12% seen once. The source was lung tumor tissue, collected at surgery. The receptor's source is a male donor with early-stage non-small cell lung cancer. The rearrangement uses TRBV7-9 and TRBJ1-1, with D unclear. For the CDR3, the DNA is TGTGCCAGCAGTCTAATGGGCATGAACACTGAAGCTTTCTTT. Translation: CASSLMGMNTEAFF.